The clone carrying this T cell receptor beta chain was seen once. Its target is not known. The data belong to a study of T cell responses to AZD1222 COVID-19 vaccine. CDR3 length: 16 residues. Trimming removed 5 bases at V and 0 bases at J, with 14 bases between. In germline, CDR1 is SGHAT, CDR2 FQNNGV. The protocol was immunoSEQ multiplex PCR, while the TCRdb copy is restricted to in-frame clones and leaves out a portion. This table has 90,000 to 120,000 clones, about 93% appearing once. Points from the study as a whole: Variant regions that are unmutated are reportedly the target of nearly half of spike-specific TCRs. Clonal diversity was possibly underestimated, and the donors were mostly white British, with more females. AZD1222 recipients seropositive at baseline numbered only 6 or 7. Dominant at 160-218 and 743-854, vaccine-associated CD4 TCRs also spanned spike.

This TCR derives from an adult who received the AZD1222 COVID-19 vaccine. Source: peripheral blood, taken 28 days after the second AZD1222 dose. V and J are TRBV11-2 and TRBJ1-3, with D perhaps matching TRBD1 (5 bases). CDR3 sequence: CASSLRQLSSGNTIYF. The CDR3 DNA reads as TGTGCCAGCAGCCTAAGACAGTTGAGCTCTGGAAACACCATATATTTT.